The rows below give T cell receptor beta chains drawn from one sample of a study of graft-versus-host responses after intestinal transplantation. Assay: immunoSEQ multiplex PCR; the TCRdb copy retains only in-frame clones and omits some. The sample has 80,000 to 95,000 clones; roughly 91% are singletons. Antigens of these TCRs are unknown. The starting material was unstimulated CD8+ T cells sorted from spleen or lymph node cells, obtained before intestinal transplant. These receptors came from a human donor who received an intestinal transplant. CDR3s include the opening cysteine and the closing phenylalanine or tryptophan. D genes are given only for firm matches. Where a row states a size, it is once, few, many or the class of an expanded clone; other rows omit it.

v_gene: TRBV4-3
j_gene: TRBJ2-1
abundance: .
d_gene: .
CDR3nt: TGCGCCAGCAGCCAAGATCAGGTAAGCTCCTACAATGAGCAGTTCTTC
CDR3aa: CASSQDQVSSYNEQFF

v_gene: TRBV15
j_gene: TRBJ2-3
abundance: .
d_gene: TRBD1
CDR3nt: TGTGCCACCAGTCGGCCGGACAGGGCAGATACGCAGTATTTT
CDR3aa: CATSRPDRADTQYF

v_gene: TRBV7-2
j_gene: TRBJ1-1
abundance: .
d_gene: .
CDR3nt: TGTGCCAGCAGCCAAACCCAGGGGAGAACTGAAGCTTTCTTT
CDR3aa: CASSQTQGRTEAFF

v_gene: TRBV11-2
j_gene: TRBJ1-4
abundance: .
d_gene: .
CDR3nt: TGTGCCAGCAGCCCCCGTAGTTTTGCAACTAATGAAAAACTGTTTTTT
CDR3aa: CASSPRSFATNEKLFF

v_gene: TRBV4-1
j_gene: TRBJ2-3
abundance: .
d_gene: TRBD2
CDR3nt: TGCGCCAGCAGCCTCGTTAGCGGGGGGGTGGCAGATACGCAGTATTTT
CDR3aa: CASSLVSGGVADTQYF

v_gene: TRBV5-4
j_gene: TRBJ1-2
abundance: .
d_gene: .
CDR3nt: TGTGCCAGCAGCTTTATGGACACTGGCTACACCTTC
CDR3aa: CASSFMDTGYTF

v_gene: TRBV4-3
j_gene: TRBJ2-1
abundance: .
d_gene: .
CDR3nt: TGCGCCAGCAGCCCCCTAAACGGGAACAATGAGCAGTTCTTC
CDR3aa: CASSPLNGNNEQFF

v_gene: TRBV29-1
j_gene: TRBJ1-2
abundance: .
d_gene: .
CDR3nt: TGCAGCGCAGGAGGACAGTCCTATGGCTACACCTTC
CDR3aa: CSAGGQSYGYTF

v_gene: TRBV10-3
j_gene: TRBJ2-7
abundance: .
d_gene: .
CDR3nt: TGTGCCATCAGTGAGGTCAACCAGTACGAGCAGTACTTC
CDR3aa: CAISEVNQYEQYF

v_gene: TRBV14
j_gene: TRBJ2-7
abundance: .
d_gene: .
CDR3nt: TGTGCCAGCAGCCACATCCGAACGGGGGACGAGCAGTACTTC
CDR3aa: CASSHIRTGDEQYF

v_gene: TRBV4-3
j_gene: TRBJ2-2
abundance: .
d_gene: TRBD2
CDR3nt: TGCGCCAGCAGCCAAGAAGGCTTGGCGGGGGGGCCTCGGACCGGGGAGCTGTTTTTT
CDR3aa: CASSQEGLAGGPRTGELFF

v_gene: TRBV13
j_gene: TRBJ2-3
abundance: once
d_gene: .
CDR3nt: TGTGCCAGCCGGGCAGGGTACACAGATACGCAGTATTTT
CDR3aa: CASRAGYTDTQYF

v_gene: TRBV6-5
j_gene: TRBJ2-7
abundance: .
d_gene: .
CDR3nt: TGTGCCAGCAGTTACTCGCCAAGCGCCGAGCAGTACTTC
CDR3aa: CASSYSPSAEQYF

v_gene: TRBV11-2
j_gene: TRBJ1-2
abundance: .
d_gene: .
CDR3nt: TGTGCCAGCAGCTTAGAATTCGGGGACTATGGCTACACCTTC
CDR3aa: CASSLEFGDYGYTF

v_gene: TRBV27
j_gene: TRBJ2-7
abundance: .
d_gene: .
CDR3nt: TGTGCCAGCAGCTCCGACTTAGGGGGCTCCTACGAGCAGTACTTC
CDR3aa: CASSSDLGGSYEQYF

v_gene: TRBV27
j_gene: TRBJ2-3
abundance: .
d_gene: TRBD2
CDR3nt: TGTGCCAGCAGTTTACGGAGCGGGGGGCTTAGCACAGATACGCAGTATTTT
CDR3aa: CASSLRSGGLSTDTQYF

v_gene: TRBV5-6
j_gene: TRBJ1-2
abundance: .
d_gene: .
CDR3nt: TGTGCCAGCAGCTCCGGGGGAGGTAATGGCTACACCTTC
CDR3aa: CASSSGGGNGYTF

v_gene: TRBV5-6
j_gene: TRBJ2-3
abundance: .
d_gene: .
CDR3nt: TGTGCCAGCAGCTTCCGGACAGCTAGCACAGATACGCAGTATTTT
CDR3aa: CASSFRTASTDTQYF

v_gene: TRBV2
j_gene: TRBJ1-1
abundance: .
d_gene: .
CDR3nt: TGTGCCGCCCAACAGGGTACCACTGAAGCTTTCTTT
CDR3aa: CAAQQGTTEAFF

v_gene: TRBV9
j_gene: TRBJ2-7
abundance: .
d_gene: TRBD1
CDR3nt: TGTGCCAGCAGCGTCGGACAGGGCGAGCAGTACTTC
CDR3aa: CASSVGQGEQYF

v_gene: TRBV4-3
j_gene: TRBJ2-3
abundance: .
d_gene: .
CDR3nt: TGCGCCAGCAGCCCAAACATCATAGATACGCAGTATTTT
CDR3aa: CASSPNIIDTQYF

v_gene: TRBV7-6
j_gene: TRBJ2-5
abundance: .
d_gene: .
CDR3nt: TGTGCCAGCAGCTTAAGCATCTCGTACCAAGAGACCCAGTACTTC
CDR3aa: CASSLSISYQETQYF

v_gene: TRBV9
j_gene: TRBJ1-2
abundance: .
d_gene: .
CDR3nt: TGTGCCAGCAGCGTAGAGCCCTTGAACGCCGGGAACTATGGCTACACCTTC
CDR3aa: CASSVEPLNAGNYGYTF

v_gene: TRBV7-2
j_gene: TRBJ2-4
abundance: .
d_gene: .
CDR3nt: TGTGCCAGCAGCTTAGAGGGGGGGGCATGGGGGATTCAGTACTTC
CDR3aa: CASSLEGGAWGIQYF

v_gene: TRBV30
j_gene: TRBJ2-7
abundance: once
d_gene: TRBD2
CDR3nt: TGTGCCTGGAGCGGGACTAGCGGGGGGTCAATCTCCTACGAGCAGTACTTC
CDR3aa: CAWSGTSGGSISYEQYF

v_gene: TRBV2
j_gene: TRBJ2-7
abundance: .
d_gene: TRBD2
CDR3nt: TGTGCCAGCGGTGCTAGCGGGGGGGCGAAGCAGTACTTC
CDR3aa: CASGASGGAKQYF

v_gene: TRBV18
j_gene: TRBJ1-1
abundance: .
d_gene: .
CDR3nt: TGTGCCAGCTCACCAATTCCAGGCGCAGGTTCAGCTTTCTTT
CDR3aa: CASSPIPGAGSAFF

v_gene: TRBV9
j_gene: TRBJ2-1
abundance: .
d_gene: .
CDR3nt: TGTGCCAGCAGCGTAGGGGCTAGCCGCTATGAGCAGTTCTTC
CDR3aa: CASSVGASRYEQFF

v_gene: TRBV11-2
j_gene: TRBJ2-7
abundance: .
d_gene: .
CDR3nt: TGTGCCAGCAGCTTAGGGGGACTTTCCTACGAGCAGTACTTC
CDR3aa: CASSLGGLSYEQYF

v_gene: TRBV4-3
j_gene: TRBJ2-1
abundance: .
d_gene: TRBD2
CDR3nt: TGCGCCAGCAGCCAAGAGGGCGCTAGCGGGGGGGCCCATGAGCAGTTCTTC
CDR3aa: CASSQEGASGGAHEQFF

v_gene: TRBV19
j_gene: TRBJ1-2
abundance: .
d_gene: .
CDR3nt: TGTGCCAGTAGTGAGACCCAGGGTAAAAGATCCCTTTATAACTATGGCTACACCTTC
CDR3aa: CASSETQGKRSLYNYGYTF

v_gene: TRBV11-3
j_gene: TRBJ1-2
abundance: .
d_gene: TRBD1
CDR3nt: TGTGCCAGCAGCCCGGATATCGGACAGGCTAACTATGGCTACACCTTC
CDR3aa: CASSPDIGQANYGYTF

v_gene: TRBV29-1
j_gene: TRBJ2-5
abundance: .
d_gene: TRBD1
CDR3nt: TGCAGCGTTGGGACAGGGCTTAAAGAGACCCAGTACTTC
CDR3aa: CSVGTGLKETQYF

v_gene: TRBV6-5
j_gene: TRBJ2-3
abundance: .
d_gene: TRBD1
CDR3nt: TGTGCCAGCAGCAGACAGGGTGGACTAGATACGCAGTATTTT
CDR3aa: CASSRQGGLDTQYF

v_gene: TRBV6-5
j_gene: TRBJ2-3
abundance: .
d_gene: TRBD2
CDR3nt: TGTGCCAGCAGTCCTTCTAGCGGGGAGGGAGATACGCAGTATTTT
CDR3aa: CASSPSSGEGDTQYF

v_gene: TRBV13
j_gene: TRBJ2-7
abundance: .
d_gene: TRBD1
CDR3nt: TGTGCCAGCAGCCCTAAGGGACAGGGGTCCTACGAGCAGTACTTC
CDR3aa: CASSPKGQGSYEQYF

v_gene: TRBV29-1
j_gene: TRBJ2-3
abundance: .
d_gene: .
CDR3nt: TGCAGCGTTGACAGGGGTGGCACAGATACGCAGTATTTT
CDR3aa: CSVDRGGTDTQYF

v_gene: TRBV2
j_gene: TRBJ1-2
abundance: once
d_gene: .
CDR3nt: TGTGCCAGCAGTGAAGCGAAGATCTCGGAGGAAGGAGGCTACACCTTC
CDR3aa: CASSEAKISEEGGYTF

v_gene: TRBV30
j_gene: TRBJ1-3
abundance: .
d_gene: .
CDR3nt: TGTGCCTGGGGAGCAGGGGCTGGAAACACCATATATTTT
CDR3aa: CAWGAGAGNTIYF

v_gene: TRBV5-1
j_gene: TRBJ2-7
abundance: few
d_gene: .
CDR3nt: TGCGCCAGCAGCTTGGGGGACTTCACCTACGAGCAGTACTTC
CDR3aa: CASSLGDFTYEQYF

v_gene: TRBV30
j_gene: TRBJ2-3
abundance: .
d_gene: TRBD2
CDR3nt: TGTGCCTGGAGTAAACTAGCGGGGGGGACAGATACGCAGTATTTT
CDR3aa: CAWSKLAGGTDTQYF

v_gene: TRBV29-1
j_gene: TRBJ2-2
abundance: .
d_gene: TRBD1
CDR3nt: TGCAGCGCCGGGACAGGGGGGTACACCGGGGAGCTGTTTTTT
CDR3aa: CSAGTGGYTGELFF

v_gene: TRBV7-8
j_gene: TRBJ1-2
abundance: .
d_gene: .
CDR3nt: TGTGCCAGCAGCCCAGGCGGGCTATCTGGCTACACCTTC
CDR3aa: CASSPGGLSGYTF

v_gene: TRBV4-3
j_gene: TRBJ2-3
abundance: .
d_gene: TRBD1
CDR3nt: TGCGCCAGCAGCCAAGAGAGGTTACAGGGGATCACAGATACGCAGTATTTT
CDR3aa: CASSQERLQGITDTQYF

v_gene: TRBV7-9
j_gene: TRBJ1-1
abundance: once
d_gene: .
CDR3nt: TGTGCCAGCAGCTTAGAATTAATCGAAGCTTTCTTT
CDR3aa: CASSLELIEAFF

v_gene: TRBV11-2
j_gene: TRBJ2-5
abundance: .
d_gene: TRBD2
CDR3nt: TGTGCCAGCAGCTTACATGGGGAGGGCAAAGGGACCCAGTACTTC
CDR3aa: CASSLHGEGKGTQYF

v_gene: TRBV13
j_gene: TRBJ2-3
abundance: .
d_gene: TRBD2
CDR3nt: TGTGCCAGCGCGCTAGCGGGGGGTGCTAGCACAGATACGCAGTATTTT
CDR3aa: CASALAGGASTDTQYF

v_gene: TRBV7-9
j_gene: TRBJ2-3
abundance: .
d_gene: TRBD2
CDR3nt: TGTGCCAGCAGCCCCCCTAGCGGGGGGGCCGTAGATACGCAGTATTTT
CDR3aa: CASSPPSGGAVDTQYF

v_gene: TRBV9
j_gene: TRBJ1-1
abundance: .
d_gene: .
CDR3nt: TGTGCCAGCAGCGTAGCATCGGGGGGCCGTAGAGTAGCTTTCTTT
CDR3aa: CASSVASGGRRVAFF

v_gene: TRBV21-1
j_gene: TRBJ2-5
abundance: .
d_gene: .
CDR3nt: TGTGCCAGCAGCTGGGGCCCACCGGGAGGAATGGAGACCCAGTACTTC
CDR3aa: CASSWGPPGGMETQYF

v_gene: TRBV4-1
j_gene: TRBJ2-7
abundance: .
d_gene: .
CDR3nt: TGCGCCAGCAGCCCCGGTCCAGCGGGTGACTACGAGCAGTACTTC
CDR3aa: CASSPGPAGDYEQYF

v_gene: TRBV7-8
j_gene: TRBJ2-3
abundance: .
d_gene: .
CDR3nt: TGTGCCAGCAGCTTACTTCTAGGGGATGCAGATACGCAGTATTTT
CDR3aa: CASSLLLGDADTQYF

v_gene: TRBV7-4
j_gene: TRBJ1-5
abundance: .
d_gene: .
CDR3nt: TGTGCCAGCAGCCCCAGGCCCCTCAGGGAATATCGCAATCAGCCCCAGCATTTT
CDR3aa: CASSPRPLREYRNQPQHF

v_gene: TRBV5-5
j_gene: TRBJ2-7
abundance: .
d_gene: TRBD2
CDR3nt: TGTGCCAGCAGCTGGACTAGCGGGGGGTACGAGCAGTACTTC
CDR3aa: CASSWTSGGYEQYF

v_gene: TRBV19
j_gene: TRBJ1-2
abundance: .
d_gene: .
CDR3nt: TGTGCCAGTAGTAGGGGAGGATATGGCTACACCTTC
CDR3aa: CASSRGGYGYTF